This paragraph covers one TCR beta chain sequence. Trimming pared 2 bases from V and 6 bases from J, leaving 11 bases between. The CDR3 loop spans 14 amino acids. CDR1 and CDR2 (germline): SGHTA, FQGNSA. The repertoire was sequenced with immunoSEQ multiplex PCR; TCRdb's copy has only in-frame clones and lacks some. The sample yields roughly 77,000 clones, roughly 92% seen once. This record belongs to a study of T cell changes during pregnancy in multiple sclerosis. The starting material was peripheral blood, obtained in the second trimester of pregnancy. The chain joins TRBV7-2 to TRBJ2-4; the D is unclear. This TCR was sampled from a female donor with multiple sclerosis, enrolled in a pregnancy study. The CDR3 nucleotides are TGTGCCAGCAGCTTAAGCCCCGCTCTAAACATTCAGTACTTC. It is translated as CASSLSPALNIQYF.